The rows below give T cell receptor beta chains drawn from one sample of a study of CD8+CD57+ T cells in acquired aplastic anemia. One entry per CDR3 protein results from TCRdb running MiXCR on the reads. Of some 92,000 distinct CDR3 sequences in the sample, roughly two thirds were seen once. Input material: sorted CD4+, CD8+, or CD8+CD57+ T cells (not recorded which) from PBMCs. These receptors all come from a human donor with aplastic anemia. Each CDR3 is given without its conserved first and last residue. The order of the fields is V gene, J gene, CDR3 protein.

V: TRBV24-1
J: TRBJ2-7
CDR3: ARDRGQDEQY

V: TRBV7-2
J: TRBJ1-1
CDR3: ASSVNTEAF

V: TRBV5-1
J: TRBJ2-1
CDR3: ASSFTTSGSSYNEQF

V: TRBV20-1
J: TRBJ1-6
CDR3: SASSGINSPLH

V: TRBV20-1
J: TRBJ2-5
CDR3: SARSQGRGETQY

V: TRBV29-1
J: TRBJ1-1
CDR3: SVEGGDGAEAF

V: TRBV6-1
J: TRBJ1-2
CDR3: ASTSSTVSYGYT

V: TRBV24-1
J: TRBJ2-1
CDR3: ATSDLPGSYNEQF

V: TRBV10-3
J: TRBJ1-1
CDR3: AISASQGNTEAF

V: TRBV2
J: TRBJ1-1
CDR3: ASSEGNGWNTEAF

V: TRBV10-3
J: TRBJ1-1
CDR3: AISGTGNTEAF

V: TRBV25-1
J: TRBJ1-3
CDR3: ASSERGFGNTIY

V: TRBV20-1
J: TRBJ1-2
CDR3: SARRWQGDDGYT

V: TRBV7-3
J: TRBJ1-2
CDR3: ASSLNPNYGYT

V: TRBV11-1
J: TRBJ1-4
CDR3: ASSLGQGGNEKLF

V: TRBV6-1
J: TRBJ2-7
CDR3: ASRPGAIYEQY

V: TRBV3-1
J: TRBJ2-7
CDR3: ASSQVGEQY

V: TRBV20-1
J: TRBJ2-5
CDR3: SATTGEVSETQY

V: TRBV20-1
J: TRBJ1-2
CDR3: SARDHRERGYT

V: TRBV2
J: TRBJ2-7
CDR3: ASSDYGSNEQY

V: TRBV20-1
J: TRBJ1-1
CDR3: SASSPNTEAF

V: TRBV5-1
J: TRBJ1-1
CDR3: ASSREGVNTEAF

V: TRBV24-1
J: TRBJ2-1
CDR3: ATSDFSGSSYNEQF

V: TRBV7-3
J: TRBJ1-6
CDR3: ASSLRSGGNSPLH

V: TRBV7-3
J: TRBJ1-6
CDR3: ASSLTGANNSPLH

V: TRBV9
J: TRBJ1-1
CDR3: ASTKGRTSSEAF

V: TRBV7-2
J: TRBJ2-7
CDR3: ASSLIPGEQY

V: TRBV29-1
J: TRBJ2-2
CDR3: SVAGASTVELF